The 28 T cell receptor beta chains below all came from one sample that was sequenced in a study of cytomegalovirus exposure and HLA in healthy donors. PCR was performed using 60 Vbeta and 13 Jbeta primers. Libraries were prepared by immunoSEQ multiplex PCR; TCRdb keeps only in-frame clonotypes and omits some of them. The data show approximately 51,000 clones, approximately 67% seen once. The sample comprised PBMCs. These receptors all stem from a young man in good health and CMV-seronegative.

DNA of the CDR3: TGTGCCAGCAGCGTCCAGATGGGGACAAAGAACACTGAAGCTTTCTTT. Protein product: CASSVQMGTKNTEAFF. This chain links TRBV9 with TRBJ1-1; D perhaps matches TRBD1 (6 bases). The CDR3 runs 16 residues. Trimming removed 2 bases from V and 1 base from J, with 15 bases in between. Germline-derived CDR1 and CDR2 are SGDLS and YYNGEE.

The chain uses TRBV27 and TRBJ2-6, with 7 bases aligning to TRBD2. The CDR3 consists of 18 residues. Germline CDR1 and CDR2: MNHEY and SMNVEV (reference sequence). J gave up 1 base and V 4 bases, and 10 bases lay outside the gene matches. This CDR3 reads CASSSALATRSGANVLTF. The CDR3 region has the DNA TGTGCCAGCAGTTCCGCACTAGCGACCCGTTCTGGGGCCAACGTCCTGACTTTC.

This sequence joins TRBV18 and TRBJ1-1; D gene unclear. In germline, CDR1 is KGHSH, CDR2 LQKENI. V dropped 2 bases and J dropped 1 base, with 8 bases sitting between them. The CDR3 loop spans 14 amino acids. The CDR3 is CASSPWAENTEAFF. The DNA for the CDR3 is TGTGCCAGCTCACCATGGGCAGAGAACACTGAAGCTTTCTTT.

This rearrangement joins TRBV30 to TRBJ2-3, with D maybe TRBD2 (7 bases). Germline CDR1 reads GTSNPN; CDR2 reads SVGIG (reference sequence). The CDR3 has 14 residues. Trimming took off 3 bases at V and 5 bases at J, with 15 bases between the two ends. The DNA of the CDR3 is TGTGCCTGGAGCGTGGGGGGGCAACAAGATACGCAGTATTTT. Protein product: CAWSVGGQQDTQYF. Supplemented by reference TRBV30 and TRBJ2-3, the full variable domain reads SQTIHQWPATLVQPVGSPLSLECTVEGTSNPNLYWYRQAAGRGLQLLFYSVGIGQISSEVPQNLSASRPQDRQFILSSKKLLLSDSGFYLCAWSVGGQQDTQYFGPGTRLTVL.

This clone was counted only a few times. The chain is built from TRBV4-1 and TRBJ2-7; TRBD1 might be the D (6 bases). Germline V gene lookup returns CDR1 MGHRA and CDR2 YSYEKL. The CDR3 is made up of 15 amino acids. Trimming removed 0 bases at V and 10 bases at J, with 19 bases between. CDR3 sequence (DNA): TGCGCCAGCAGCCAAGAGGGGGCGGACCCTACGGACCAGTACTTC. This translates into CASSQEGADPTDQYF.

J is TRBJ2-1 and V is TRBV30; no clear D. The CDR3 contains 14 residues. V gave up 6 bases and J gave up 7 bases, with 19 bases separating them. Germline-derived CDR1 and CDR2 are GTSNPN and SVGIG (reference sequence). Here the CDR3 reads CACQPYDTFNEQFF. The DNA for the CDR3 is TGTGCCTGCCAGCCCTATGACACCTTTAATGAGCAGTTCTTC.

This CDR3 is CSVLAGGSYEQYF. The CDR3 coding sequence is TGCAGCGTCCTAGCGGGAGGATCCTACGAGCAGTACTTC. This chain joins TRBV29-1 and TRBJ2-7; 11 nucleotides agree with TRBD2. J gave up 1 base and V 6 bases, and 2 bases lay outside the gene matches. Germline V lookup: CDR1 SQVTM, CDR2 ANQGSEA. CDR3 size: 13 residues.

This chain joins TRBV2 and TRBJ1-2; no reliable D call. This CDR3 is 13 amino acids long. Trimming shortened V by 5 bases and J by 6 bases, and 13 bases separated the two germline ends. From germline, CDR1 is SNHLY and CDR2 FYNNEI. The CDR3 spells CASSRDSNDGYTF. The CDR3 DNA follows: TGTGCCAGCAGTCGGGATTCCAACGATGGCTACACCTTC.

The chain recombines TRBV7-9 with TRBJ2-7, with TRBD2 matching over 12 bases. The junction had 8 bases not matched to a gene; V was cut back by 2 bases and J by 6 bases. CDR1 SEHNR and CDR2 FQNEAQ come from the germline V gene (reference sequence). CDR3 length: 16 amino acids. The CDR3 sequence: CASSLPASGRVGEQYF. The CDR3 coding sequence is TGTGCCAGCAGCTTACCGGCTAGCGGGAGGGTCGGCGAGCAGTACTTC.

The rearrangement joins TRBV5-4 to TRBJ2-1; possible D gene TRBD2, 6 bases. Germline assignment: CDR1 SGHNT and CDR2 YYREEE (reference sequence). The CDR3 contains 15 residues. Trimming shortened V by 1 base and J by 4 bases, and 12 bases separated the two germline ends. The CDR3 here is CASSLPGVGYNEQFF. For the CDR3, the DNA is TGTGCCAGCAGCTTGCCGGGAGTGGGGTACAATGAGCAGTTCTTC.

The rearrangement links TRBV6-5 to TRBJ2-1; TRBD2 matches 10 bases. Trimming cost V 7 bases and J 9 bases; bases outside gene matches: 9. The CDR3 is made up of 14 amino acids. Germline V lookup: CDR1 MNHEY, CDR2 SVGAGI. The CDR3 loop reads CASTGLAGVGEQFF. CDR3 DNA sequence: TGTGCCAGCACCGGGCTAGCGGGAGTAGGTGAGCAGTTCTTC.

V is TRBV4-1 and J is TRBJ2-7; the match to TRBD1 covers 7 bases. CDR3 length: 17 amino acids. CDR1 MGHRA and CDR2 YSYEKL come from the germline V gene. V lost 0 bases, J lost 6 bases, and 14 bases stayed unmatched. CDR3 nucleotide sequence: TGCGCCAGCAGCCAAGATGTACCTTTTGGGACAGAATCCGAGCAGTACTTC. Residues: CASSQDVPFGTESEQYF.

The chain employs TRBV5-1 and TRBJ2-5; weak D call: TRBD1 (5 bases). Germline V gives CDR1 SGHRS, CDR2 YFSETQ. V gave up 0 bases and J gave up 3 bases, with 6 bases separating them. The CDR3 length is 13 residues. The CDR3 sequence is CASSLVGEETQYF. CDR3 bases: TGCGCCAGCAGCTTGGTAGGGGAAGAGACCCAGTACTTC.

The chain uses TRBV19 and TRBJ2-2; 9 positions agree with TRBD2. Germline CDR1 LNHDA, CDR2 SQIVND (reference sequence). The CDR3 has 14 amino acids. V was pared by 7 bases and J by 4 bases, with 4 bases of the junction left unmatched. CDR3 amino acids: CASTPSGVTGELFF. CDR3 bases: TGTGCCAGTACCCCTAGCGGGGTCACCGGGGAGCTGTTTTTT.

V gene TRBV2 combines with J gene TRBJ2-1; maybe TRBD2 (5 bases). The CDR3 runs 14 residues. CDR1 is SNHLY, CDR2 FYNNEI, per germline. With 4 bases removed from V and 5 bases from J, the gap between germline ends came to 12 bases. The DNA for the CDR3 is TGTGCCAGCAGTGGACGGAGGACCAACAATGAGCAGTTCTTC. This encodes CASSGRRTNNEQFF.

The genes are TRBV6-4 and TRBJ2-1; TRBD2 aligns across 14 bases. The J segment lost 6 bases and the V segment lost 0 bases, leaving 4 bases of the junction unmatched. Germline V CDR1 and CDR2: MRHNA, SNTAGT. The CDR3 is 17 amino acids. Here the CDR3 DNA reads TGTGCCAGCAGTGACTCTCAGACTAGCGGGAGGGCCAATGAGCAGTTCTTC. Translating gives CASSDSQTSGRANEQFF.

The V gene is TRBV29-1, the J gene TRBJ1-2, with 11 bases aligning to TRBD1. CDR3 size: 12 residues. The germline V gene encodes CDR1 SQVTM and CDR2 ANQGSEA. The V gene end was trimmed by 4 bases and the J gene end by 8 bases; junction bases not matched to a gene: 3. The CDR3 coding sequence is TGCAGCGTTGGGGGACAGGGGGTGGGCTACACCTTC. Its translation: CSVGGQGVGYTF.

The gene calls are TRBV7-6 and TRBJ1-1, with no clear D. V gave up 2 bases and J gave up 0 bases, with 4 bases separating them. CDR1 and CDR2 (germline): SGHVS, FNYEAQ. The CDR3 contains 13 residues. This CDR3 reads CASSLYLNTEAFF. The CDR3 DNA sequence: TGTGCCAGCAGCTTATATCTGAACACTGAAGCTTTCTTT.

This clone was counted a few times. V is TRBV18 and J is TRBJ2-7; possible D gene TRBD1, 6 bases. This CDR3 region has 16 residues. Germline V gene sequence: CDR1 KGHSH, CDR2 LQKENI. Between the trimmed V and J ends, which lost 3 bases and 2 bases, there was a span of 17 bases. Here the CDR3 reads CASSPGDRGFPYEQYF. The DNA of the CDR3 is TGTGCCAGCTCACCGGGGGATAGGGGGTTCCCCTACGAGCAGTACTTC.

This chain uses TRBV4-1 with TRBJ2-7, with D possibly matching TRBD2 (5 bases). CDR1 is MGHRA, CDR2 YSYEKL, per germline. This CDR3 is built from 13 residues. Trimming took off 4 bases at V and 3 bases at J, with 10 bases between the two ends. As DNA, the CDR3 is TGCGCCAGCAGCCCATCGGAGGTCTACGAGCAGTACTTC. Its protein product is CASSPSEVYEQYF.

The rearrangement joins TRBV19 to TRBJ1-5; perhaps TRBD1 as D (5 bases). Germline lookup yields CDR1 LNHDA and CDR2 SQIVND (reference sequence). Deletions cut 4 bases from V and 3 bases from J, with 22 bases between. This CDR3 has 18 amino acids. The DNA for the CDR3 is TGTGCCAGTAGTAAACCGGGACGGACTACGGATATCAATCAGCCCCAGCATTTT. Protein: CASSKPGRTTDINQPQHF.

V usage is TRBV30 and J usage is TRBJ2-5, with D possibly matching TRBD2 (7 bases). Germline CDR1 is GTSNPN and CDR2 is SVGIG (reference sequence). CDR3 length: 13 residues. V was trimmed by 0 bases and J by 5 bases, leaving 10 bases between them. This CDR3 reads CAWSVGGRETQYF. Written as DNA, the CDR3 is TGTGCCTGGAGTGTCGGGGGGCGGGAGACCCAGTACTTC.

J is TRBJ2-7 and V is TRBV5-5; 8 bases line up with TRBD2. V lost 1 base to trimming and J lost 3 bases; unmatched junction nucleotides: 9. The CDR3 runs to 16 residues. Germline V gene lookup returns CDR1 SGHKS and CDR2 YYEKEE (reference sequence). CDR3: CASSLPGLGKLYEQYF. CDR3 DNA: TGTGCCAGCAGCTTGCCGGGACTAGGGAAACTCTACGAGCAGTACTTC.

V usage is TRBV6-1 and J usage is TRBJ2-1; D gene uncertain. Per the germline V gene, CDR1 is MNHNS and CDR2 is SASEGT. V lost 4 bases to trimming and J lost 10 bases, with 20 bases between them. The CDR3 contains 15 residues. The CDR3 loop reads CASSAVSLSSTEQFF. DNA of the CDR3: TGTGCCAGCAGTGCGGTATCCCTCTCCTCCACCGAGCAGTTCTTC.

The chain combines TRBV15 with TRBJ2-1, with unresolved D. The V end was cut by 3 bases, the J end by 9 bases, with 15 bases between. The germline V gene encodes CDR1 LNHNV and CDR2 YYDKDF (reference sequence). The CDR3 loop spans 14 amino acids. The CDR3: CATSRRKESSEQFF. CDR3 nucleotide sequence: TGTGCCACCAGCAGGAGGAAAGAAAGTTCTGAGCAGTTCTTC. The entire variable domain, with the rest obtained from reference TRBV15 and TRBJ2-1, is as follows: DAMVIQNPRYQVTQFGKPVTLSCSQTLNHNVMYWYQQKSSQAPKLLFHYYDKDFNNEADTPDNFQSRRPNTSFCFLDIRSPGLGDTAMYLCATSRRKESSEQFFGPGTRLTVL.

In nucleotides, the CDR3 is TGTGCCAGCTCATTCGACAGGGTTGCCAACGTCCTGACTTTC. It is translated as CASSFDRVANVLTF. The chain uses TRBV18 and TRBJ2-6, with 7 nucleotides matching TRBD1. Germline CDR1 is KGHSH and CDR2 is LQKENI. J was trimmed by 7 bases and V by 5 bases; bases with no gene match: 5. This CDR3 has 14 residues.

The V and J genes are TRBV7-8 and TRBJ2-5; TRBD2 aligns across 11 bases. After removal of 4 bases from V and 2 bases from J, the junction contained 6 bases not matched to a gene. Looked up from germline, CDR1 is SGHVS and CDR2 is FQNEAQ. This CDR3 region has 16 residues. The CDR3 nucleotides are TGTGCCAGCAGCTACCTACTAGCGGGAGAGCAAGAGACCCAGTACTTC. Protein sequence: CASSYLLAGEQETQYF.

The chain uses TRBV7-8 and TRBJ2-1, with D possibly matching TRBD2 (6 bases). The CDR3 has 17 amino acids. CDR1 is SGHVS, CDR2 FQNEAQ, per germline. V was trimmed by 0 bases and J by 0 bases, leaving 12 bases between them. Here the CDR3 reads CASSLAAGTHSYNEQFF. The CDR3, as DNA: TGTGCCAGCAGCTTAGCCGCCGGGACTCACTCCTACAATGAGCAGTTCTTC.